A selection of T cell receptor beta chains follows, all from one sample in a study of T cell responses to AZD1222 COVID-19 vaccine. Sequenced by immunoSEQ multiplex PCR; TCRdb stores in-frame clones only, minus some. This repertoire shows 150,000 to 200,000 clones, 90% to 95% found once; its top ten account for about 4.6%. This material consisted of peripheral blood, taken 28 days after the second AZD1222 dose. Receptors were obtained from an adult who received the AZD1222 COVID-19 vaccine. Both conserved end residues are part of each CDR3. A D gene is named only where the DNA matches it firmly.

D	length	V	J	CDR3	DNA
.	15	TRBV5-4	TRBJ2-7	CASSLDSGVTYEQYF	TGTGCCAGCAGCTTGGACTCGGGAGTGACCTACGAGCAGTACTTC
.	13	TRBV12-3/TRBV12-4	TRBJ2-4	CASSFGRKNIQYF	TGTGCCAGCAGTTTTGGCAGGAAAAACATTCAGTACTTC
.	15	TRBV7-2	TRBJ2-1	CASSFVTPLTDEQFF	TGTGCCAGCAGCTTCGTAACGCCCCTAACTGATGAGCAGTTCTTC
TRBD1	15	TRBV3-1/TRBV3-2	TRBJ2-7	CASSQGGTGNYEQYF	TGTGCCAGCAGCCAAGGAGGGACAGGGAACTACGAGCAGTACTTC
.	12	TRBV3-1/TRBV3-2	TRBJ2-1	CASSLWSAEQFF	TGTGCCAGCAGCCTTTGGTCAGCTGAGCAGTTCTTC
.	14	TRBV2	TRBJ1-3	CASSWGGSGNTIYF	TGTGCCAGCAGTTGGGGGGGCTCTGGAAACACCATATATTTT
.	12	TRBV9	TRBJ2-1	CASSVGANEQFF	TGTGCCAGCAGCGTAGGCGCCAATGAGCAGTTCTTC
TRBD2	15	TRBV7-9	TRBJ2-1	CASSHSGTKRNEQFF	TGTGCCAGCTCCCATAGCGGGACAAAGCGAAATGAGCAGTTCTTC
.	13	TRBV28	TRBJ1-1	CASSLRQFTEAFF	TGTGCCAGCAGTCTCCGGCAGTTCACTGAAGCTTTCTTT
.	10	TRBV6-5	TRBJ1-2	CASSQEGYTF	TGTGCCAGCAGTCAGGAAGGCTACACCTTC